Detailed here is one T cell receptor (beta chain). Participants were aged about 18 to 90 years, lived in 24 US areas, and enrolled virtually. Symptom resolution, clearance, or two negative PCRs marked the recovered donors of Cohort 3. This sample was included in a study of blood T cell repertoires in COVID-19. The wider study: T cells, B-cell-depleted T cells, or PBMCs provided the cDNA or gDNA that served as material.

As processed by the authors: From reference gene primer amplification, estimates of nucleated cell counts were derived. Only in-frame clones appear in the TCRdb table, and some are missing; sequencing was by immunoSEQ multiplex PCR. The V and J calls and clone size were taken over from that table, and D and trimming were inferred from the DNA. The sample shows 150,000 to 200,000 clones, 80% of them seen only once. This TCR came from a woman aged 55-70 years who had recovered from COVID-19. Material: PBMCs or T cells enriched from blood (not recorded which).

The CDR3 is CASRADLGQGPETQYF. As DNA, the CDR3 is TGCGCCAGCAGGGCTGACTTAGGACAGGGGCCGGAGACCCAGTACTTC. The chain employs TRBV5-1 and TRBJ2-5; 9 nucleotides agree with TRBD1. Trimming at V came to 5 bases and at J to 5 bases, leaving 13 bases not matched to a gene. CDR3 size: 16 residues. Germline assignment: CDR1 SGHRS and CDR2 YFSETQ.